One sample yielded the 27 T cell receptor beta chains listed below, sequenced in a study of T cells after yellow fever vaccination. TCRdb independently ran MiXCR on the 5' RACE reads; one entry per CDR3 protein. The sample lists about 340,000 distinct CDR3 sequences, roughly 8.7% occurring once. The input for sequencing was PBMCs, taken on the day of the first yellow fever vaccination. These receptors all come from a man between 18 and 35 years old who received the YFV17D yellow fever vaccine.

This rearrangement joins TRBV20-1 to TRBJ1-1; D is ambiguous. Trimming left V 2 bases short and J 5 bases short, with 6 bases between. This CDR3 is 11 amino acids long. The germline V gene encodes CDR1 DFQATT and CDR2 SNEGSKA (reference sequence). The CDR3 DNA sequence: TGCAGTGCTAGACGTGATACTGAAGCTTTCTTT. Its translation is CSARRDTEAFF.

A few counts support this clonotype. This chain links TRBV20-1 with TRBJ2-7; the D gene is possibly TRBD2 (5 bases). Trimming left V 5 bases short and J 3 bases short, with 11 bases between. CDR1 and CDR2 (germline): DFQATT, SNEGSKA (reference sequence). The CDR3 is made up of 12 amino acids. The CDR3 DNA sequence: TGCAGTGCTTCCGGGGTCAACTACGAGCAGTACTTC. This encodes CSASGVNYEQYF.

This clonotype turned up a few times. The V gene is TRBV7-2, the J gene TRBJ2-3, with 11 bases fitting TRBD2. The germline V gene encodes CDR1 SGHTA and CDR2 FQGNSA. This CDR3 contains 17 residues. With 5 bases clipped from V and 4 bases from J, the junction kept 11 bases outside the gene matches. CDR3 amino acids: CASSLFALSGGADTQYF. The DNA of the CDR3 is TGTGCCAGCAGCCTCTTCGCGCTTAGCGGGGGGGCAGATACGCAGTATTTT.

This clonotype has more than one count but fewer than ten. The rearrangement uses TRBV20-1 and TRBJ2-5; 8 nucleotides match TRBD2. Per germline, CDR1 DFQATT and CDR2 SNEGSKA (reference sequence). J gave up 2 bases and V 5 bases, and 7 bases lay outside the gene matches. This CDR3 has 14 residues. In nucleotides, the CDR3 is TGCAGTGCTGGCATAGCGGGGAAGCAAGAGACCCAGTACTTC. Protein sequence: CSAGIAGKQETQYF.

This rearrangement joins TRBV19 to TRBJ1-1, with no clear D. Germline V gives CDR1 LNHDA, CDR2 SQIVND (reference sequence). V was cut by 2 bases and J by 1 base, with 8 bases left in between. The length of the CDR3 is 14 residues. CDR3 region: CASSIWSSNTEAFF. CDR3 bases: TGTGCCAGTAGTATATGGTCATCGAACACTGAAGCTTTCTTT.

The J gene is TRBJ2-1, the V gene TRBV5-1; 14 bases line up with TRBD2. J gave up 5 bases and V 5 bases, and 6 bases lay outside the gene matches. The CDR3 runs 16 residues. Per the germline V gene, CDR1 is SGHRS and CDR2 is YFSETQ. Written as DNA, the CDR3 is TGCGCCAGCAGTCTGACTAGCGGGGGGGTAAACAATGAGCAGTTCTTC. It translates to CASSLTSGGVNNEQFF.

This clonotype has a handful of counts. This sequence joins TRBV4-1 and TRBJ2-6; D is unclear. Trimming pared 3 bases from V and 4 bases from J, leaving 7 bases between. CDR1 is MGHRA, CDR2 YSYEKL, per germline. The CDR3 is 14 amino acids. The DNA of the CDR3 is TGCGCCAGCAGCCATCGTTCGGGGGCCAACGTCCTGACTTTC. It encodes CASSHRSGANVLTF.

The table lists this clonotype with a few counts. The chain links TRBV27 to TRBJ2-7, with TRBD2 matching over 7 bases. The CDR3 contains 17 residues. Per germline, CDR1 MNHEY and CDR2 SMNVEV (reference sequence). CDR3 DNA sequence: TGTACTTCCGAGTCTTACCAATGGGGGGGTACGCCCTACGAGCAGTACTTC. Translation: CTSESYQWGGTPYEQYF.

This clonotype was detected a few times. V gene TRBV7-9 combines with J gene TRBJ1-6, with no clear D. The CDR3 loop spans 15 amino acids. CDR1 is SEHNR and CDR2 is FQNEAQ in the germline V gene (reference sequence). V was shortened by 3 bases and J by 5 bases, with 11 bases between the two germline ends. In nucleotides, the CDR3 is TGTGCCAGCAGCTTGGAGCTGGGGAATAATTCACCCCTCCACTTT. Its protein is CASSLELGNNSPLHF. The variable domain in full, with the rest retrieved from reference TRBV7-9 and TRBJ1-6, is DTGVSQNPRHKITKRGQNVTFRCDPISEHNRLYWYRQTLGQGPEFLTYFQNEAQLEKSRLLSDRFSAERPKGSFSTLEIQRTEQGDSAMYLCASSLELGNNSPLHFGNGTRLTVT.

This rearrangement joins TRBV10-3 to TRBJ2-3; D is uncertain. The CDR3 sequence is 16 residues long. Trimming cost V 1 base and J 1 base, with 12 bases left between them. Germline V gene sequence: CDR1 ENHRY, CDR2 SYGVKD. As DNA, the CDR3 is TGTGCCATCAGTGAGTTTCAGGCTTATCGCACAGATACGCAGTATTTT. This codes for CAISEFQAYRTDTQYF.

This chain links TRBV3-1 with TRBJ2-3, with TRBD2 identical over 7 bases. With 4 bases clipped from V and 2 bases from J, the junction kept 12 bases outside the gene matches. Per the germline V gene, CDR1 is LGHDT and CDR2 is YNNKEL (reference sequence). The CDR3 covers 17 residues. DNA for the CDR3: TGTGCCAGCAGCCTCAACCAACCAGCGGGGATCACAGATACGCAGTATTTT. Its translation: CASSLNQPAGITDTQYF.

The chain combines TRBV9 with TRBJ2-2; D unclear. Germline CDR1 SGDLS, CDR2 YYNGEE. The CDR3 covers 15 residues. Trimming left V 0 bases short and J 2 bases short, with 8 bases between. The CDR3: CASSVGRANTGELFF. Written as DNA, the CDR3 is TGTGCCAGCAGCGTAGGAAGGGCCAACACCGGGGAGCTGTTTTTT.

At least ten counts were recorded for this clonotype. V gene TRBV29-1 combines with J gene TRBJ2-5, with 12 bases matching TRBD1. V shed 0 bases and J 5 bases; nucleotides not matched to a gene: 10. This CDR3 is built from 17 residues. The germline V gene has CDR1 SQVTM and CDR2 ANQGSEA. As DNA, the CDR3 is TGCAGCGTTGAAGATCCATGGGGACAGGGGGCCTGGGAGACCCAGTACTTC. Translated, it gives CSVEDPWGQGAWETQYF.

There are a few counts of this clonotype. The V gene is TRBV24-1, the J gene TRBJ2-5; 7 bases align to TRBD2. Germline lookup yields CDR1 KGHDR and CDR2 SFDVKD. J lost 8 bases, V lost 5 bases, and 28 bases had no gene match. This CDR3 contains 20 residues. The CDR3 nucleotides read TGTGCCACCAGTGCCGCGAGGAGGGGCGGGGGAACCGTGGCCGGGGGTACCCAGTACTTC. This encodes CATSAARRGGGTVAGGTQYF.

This clonotype was counted ten times or more. This sequence joins TRBV7-3 and TRBJ2-3; TRBD2 matches 12 bases. V gave up 0 bases and J gave up 6 bases; unmatched junction bases: 10. Germline assignment: CDR1 SGHTA and CDR2 FQGTGA. This CDR3 region has 18 residues. This CDR3 is CASSLTPTSGGRLDTQYF. CDR3 coding DNA: TGTGCCAGCAGCTTAACACCGACTAGCGGGGGAAGGTTGGATACGCAGTATTTT. The complete variable domain, with remaining parts taken from reference TRBV7-3 and TRBJ2-3, reads GAGVSQTPSNKVTEKGKYVELRCDPISGHTALYWYRQSLGQGPEFLIYFQGTGAADDSGLPNDRFFAVRPEGSVSTLKIQRTERGDSAVYLCASSLTPTSGGRLDTQYFGPGTRLTVL.

This clonotype was picked up a small number of times. The V and J genes are TRBV12-3 or TRBV12-4 and TRBJ2-3; tentatively, D is TRBD2 (6 bases). Trimming shortened V by 6 bases and J by 8 bases, and 18 bases separated the two germline ends. The CDR3 runs to 14 residues. The CDR3 bases are TGTGCCAGCAGCCCACTAGCAGGGATAGGTACGCAGTATTTT. It codes for CASSPLAGIGTQYF.

This clonotype turned up a few times. This chain joins TRBV6-2 or TRBV6-3 and TRBJ2-1, with 8 bases aligning to TRBD2. Germline CDR1 and CDR2: MNHEY and SVGEGT. The V gene end was trimmed by 8 bases and the J gene end by 12 bases; junction bases not matched to a gene: 3. The CDR3 sequence is 10 residues long. The CDR3: CASSGGAQFF. DNA for the CDR3: TGTGCCAGCTCCGGGGGGGCGCAGTTCTTC.

This clonotype was seen at least ten times. Here the CDR3 DNA reads TGTGCCAGCAGGACAGAATATAATTCACCCCTCCACTTT. Encoded protein: CASRTEYNSPLHF. The chain combines TRBV6-6 with TRBJ1-6; D possibly corresponds to TRBD1 (5 bases). This CDR3 has 13 amino acids. The V gene's germline CDR1 is MNHNY and CDR2 SVGAGI (reference sequence). V lost 6 bases and J lost 4, with 7 bases in between.

This chain joins TRBV6-5 and TRBJ2-2; TRBD1 matches at 8 bases. CDR3 size: 15 residues. V gave up 4 bases and J gave up 5 bases; unmatched junction bases: 6. In germline, CDR1 is MNHEY, CDR2 SVGAGI. The CDR3 DNA reads as TGTGCCAGCAGTTCCGACAGGGGACGAACCGGGGAGCTGTTTTTT. Translation: CASSSDRGRTGELFF.

This clonotype was detected ten times or more. This chain uses TRBV2 with TRBJ2-7, with a possible D match to TRBD1 (6 bases). This CDR3 is 13 amino acids long. Germline V CDR1 and CDR2: SNHLY, FYNNEI. V dropped 5 bases and J dropped 5 bases, with 13 bases sitting between them. The CDR3 protein is CASSLRQADEQYF. CDR3 bases: TGTGCCAGCAGTCTCCGACAGGCCGACGAGCAGTACTTC. The full variable domain, rest sourced from reference TRBV2 and TRBJ2-7, is EPEVTQTPSHQVTQMGQEVILRCVPISNHLYFYWYRQILGQKVEFLVSFYNNEISEKSEIFDDQFSVERPDGSNFTLKIRSTKLEDSAMYFCASSLRQADEQYFGPGTRLTVT.

The CDR3 nucleotides read TGTGCCATCAGTGGCGACAGCTCCTACGAGCAGTACGTC. As protein: CAISGDSSYEQYV. The chain links TRBV10-3 to TRBJ2-7; possibly TRBD1 for D (5 bases). CDR1 and CDR2 from the germline V gene are ENHRY and SYGVKD. The CDR3 has 13 residues. Trimming pared 4 bases from V and 0 bases from J, leaving 7 bases between.

The chain combines TRBV7-9 with TRBJ1-6; unclear D gene. V was trimmed by 0 bases and J by 8 bases, leaving 11 bases between them. The germline CDR1 and CDR2 sequences are SEHNR and FQNEAQ (reference sequence). The CDR3 length is 15 residues. Written as DNA, the CDR3 is TGTGCCAGCAGCTTAGCTTCGACTGCCGATTCACCCCTCCACTTT. As protein: CASSLASTADSPLHF.

The CDR3 loop is CASSQGSRTRTRVGNEQFF. The CDR3 bases are TGCGCCAGCAGCCAAGGCTCGCGGACTCGGACTAGGGTAGGGAATGAGCAGTTCTTC. The chain employs TRBV4-1 and TRBJ2-1; 7 bases line up with TRBD2. The V gene end was trimmed by 1 base and the J gene end by 7 bases; junction bases not matched to a gene: 19. The germline V gene has CDR1 MGHRA and CDR2 YSYEKL. CDR3 length: 19 amino acids.

The chain uses TRBV20-1 and TRBJ1-2; no firm D call. The CDR3 spans 13 residues. CDR1 and CDR2 from the germline V gene are DFQATT and SNEGSKA (reference sequence). CDR3 in DNA: TGCACCGCCCCGACAAGAGCTAACTATGGCTACACCTTC. This translates into CTAPTRANYGYTF.

This clonotype was found a few times. The chain links TRBV9 to TRBJ2-5; D not resolved. Per the germline V gene, CDR1 is SGDLS and CDR2 is YYNGEE. CDR3 length equals 16 residues. V was clipped by 3 bases and J by 1 base, with 16 bases between them. The CDR3 DNA sequence: TGTGCCAGCAGCGCCAACACCGACCGGTTCCAAGAGACCCAGTACTTC. Translation gives CASSANTDRFQETQYF.

This clonotype showed up just a few times. The rearrangement uses TRBV12-3 or TRBV12-4 and TRBJ1-6; TRBD1 matches at 7 bases. The length of the CDR3 is 15 residues. With 6 bases clipped from V and 10 bases from J, the junction kept 12 bases outside the gene matches. The CDR3 DNA is TGTGCCAGCAGCATAACCGGGACAGTAGGCTCACCCCTCCACTTT. Its translation is CASSITGTVGSPLHF.

This clonotype was seen more than once but under ten times. The rearrangement joins TRBV20-1 to TRBJ2-1; 11 nucleotides line up with TRBD2. Germline V gene sequence: CDR1 DFQATT, CDR2 SNEGSKA (reference sequence). Trimming at V came to 6 bases and at J to 0 bases, leaving 13 bases not matched to a gene. The CDR3 covers 18 residues. This CDR3 reads CSAKPSGGPRSSYNEQFF. The CDR3 nucleotides are TGCAGTGCGAAGCCTAGCGGGGGGCCTCGTAGCTCCTACAATGAGCAGTTCTTC.